This T cell receptor beta chain was sequenced for a study of shared clonotypes between healthy human individuals. V lost 2 bases and J 2 bases, leaving 7 bases between the germline ends. CDR1 and CDR2 from the germline V gene are SNHLY and FYNNEI. CDR3 length: 13 amino acids. The authors split each subset's genomic DNA evenly across several immunoSEQ plates. TCRdb's copy holds only in-frame clones and misses some; the assay was immunoSEQ multiplex PCR. The sample shows roughly 570,000 clones, 95% to 98% of them seen only once. Terminally differentiated effector memory CD45RA+ cells were excluded by CCR7 positive selection of CD45RO-negative cells. This clone was detected only once. Other nucleotide sequences from this sample produce the same CDR3.

Sequencing used naive CD8+ T cells sorted from blood. V and J are TRBV2 and TRBJ2-7, with TRBD2 as a possible D gene (6 bases). This TCR was sampled from a young man in good health. The DNA for the CDR3 is TGTGCCAGCAGTGAACCGGGGGCCTACGAGCAGTACTTC. This encodes CASSEPGAYEQYF. Filled out from reference TRBV2 and TRBJ2-7, the complete variable domain reads EPEVTQTPSHQVTQMGQEVILRCVPISNHLYFYWYRQILGQKVEFLVSFYNNEISEKSEIFDDQFSVERPDGSNFTLKIRSTKLEDSAMYFCASSEPGAYEQYFGPGTRLTVT.